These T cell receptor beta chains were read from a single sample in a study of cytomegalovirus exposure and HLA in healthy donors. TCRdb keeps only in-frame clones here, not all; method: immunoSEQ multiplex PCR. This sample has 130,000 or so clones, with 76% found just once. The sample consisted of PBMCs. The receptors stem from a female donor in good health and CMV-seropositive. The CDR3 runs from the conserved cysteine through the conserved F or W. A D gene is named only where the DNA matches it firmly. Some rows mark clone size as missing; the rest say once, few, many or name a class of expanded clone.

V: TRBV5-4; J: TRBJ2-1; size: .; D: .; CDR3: CASSSDNEQFF; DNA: TGTGCCAGCAGCTCCGACAATGAGCAGTTCTTC
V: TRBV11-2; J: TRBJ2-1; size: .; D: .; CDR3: CASSSRQGGDEQFF; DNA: TGTGCCAGCAGCTCCCGACAGGGCGGGGATGAGCAGTTCTTC
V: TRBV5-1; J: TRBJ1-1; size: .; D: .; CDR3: CASSQSRTVEAFF; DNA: TGCGCCAGCAGTCAATCAAGGACAGTTGAAGCTTTCTTT
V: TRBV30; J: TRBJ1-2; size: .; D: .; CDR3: CAWNPPGHGTDGYTF; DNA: TGTGCCTGGAACCCACCGGGACACGGGACCGATGGCTACACCTTC
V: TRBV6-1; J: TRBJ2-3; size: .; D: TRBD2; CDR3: CASTTSGRSTDTQYF; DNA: TGTGCCAGCACGACTAGCGGGAGGAGCACAGATACGCAGTATTTT
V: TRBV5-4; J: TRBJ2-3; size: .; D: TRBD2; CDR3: CASPGGDPDTQYF; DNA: TGTGCCAGCCCGGGAGGCGACCCAGATACGCAGTATTTT
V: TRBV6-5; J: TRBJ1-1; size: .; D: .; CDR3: CASSYSMEETEAFF; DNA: TGTGCCAGCAGTTACTCGATGGAGGAAACTGAAGCTTTCTTT
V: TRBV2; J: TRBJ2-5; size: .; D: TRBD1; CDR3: CASSEARTGGARETQYF; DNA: TGTGCCAGCAGTGAAGCCCGGACAGGGGGCGCGAGAGAGACCCAGTACTTC
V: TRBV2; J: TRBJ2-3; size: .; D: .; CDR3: CASSVGLASKVDTQYF; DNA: TGTGCCAGCAGTGTTGGGCTAGCGAGTAAAGTAGATACGCAGTATTTT
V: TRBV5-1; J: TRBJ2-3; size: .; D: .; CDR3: CASSTKPPADTQYF; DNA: TGCGCCAGCAGCACGAAACCACCGGCAGATACGCAGTATTTT
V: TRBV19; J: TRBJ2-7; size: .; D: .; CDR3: CASSRTGTQKDYEQYF; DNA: TGTGCCAGTAGCCGAACCGGGACACAGAAAGACTACGAGCAGTACTTC
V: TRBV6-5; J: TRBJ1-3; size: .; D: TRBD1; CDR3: CASSRGQGDTIYF; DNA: TGTGCCAGCAGTCGGGGACAGGGCGACACCATATATTTT
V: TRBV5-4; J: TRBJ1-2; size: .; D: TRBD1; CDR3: CASSLGDRAARNGYTF; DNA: TGTGCCAGCAGCTTGGGAGACAGGGCGGCAAGGAATGGCTACACCTTC
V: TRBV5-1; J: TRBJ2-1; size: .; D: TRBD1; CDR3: CASSWTGGEGNEQFF; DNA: TGCGCCAGCAGCTGGACAGGGGGCGAAGGCAATGAGCAGTTCTTC
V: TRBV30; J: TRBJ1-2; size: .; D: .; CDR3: CAWNKGGGYGYTF; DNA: TGTGCCTGGAATAAGGGCGGGGGGTATGGCTACACCTTC
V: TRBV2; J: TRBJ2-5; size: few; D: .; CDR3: CASSEVSQETQYF; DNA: TGTGCCAGCAGTGAGGTCAGTCAAGAGACCCAGTACTTC
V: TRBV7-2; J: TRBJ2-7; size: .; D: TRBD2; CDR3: CASSLGRGRAPYF; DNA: TGTGCCAGCAGCTTAGGGCGCGGGAGGGCTCCGTACTTC
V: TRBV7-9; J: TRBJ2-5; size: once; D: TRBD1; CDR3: CASSLGGQGFGETQYF; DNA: TGTGCCAGCAGCTTAGGGGGACAGGGTTTTGGAGAGACCCAGTACTTC
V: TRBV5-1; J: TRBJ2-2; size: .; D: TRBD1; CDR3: CASSPRQGTNTGELFF; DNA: TGCGCCAGCAGCCCGCGACAGGGGACGAACACCGGGGAGCTGTTTTTT
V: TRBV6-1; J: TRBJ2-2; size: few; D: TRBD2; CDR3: CASSEGGGGTGELFF; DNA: TGTGCCAGCAGTGAAGGCGGGGGTGGCACCGGGGAGCTGTTTTTT
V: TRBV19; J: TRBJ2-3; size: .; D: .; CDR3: CASTPGSLTDTQYF; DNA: TGTGCCAGTACCCCCGGGAGCCTCACAGATACGCAGTATTTT
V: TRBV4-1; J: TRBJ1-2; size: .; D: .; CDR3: CASSPREGDSYGYTF; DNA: TGCGCCAGCAGCCCCCGCGAGGGTGATAGTTATGGCTACACCTTC
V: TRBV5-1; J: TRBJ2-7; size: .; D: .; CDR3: CASSLAGSYEQYF; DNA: TGCGCCAGCAGCTTAGCCGGCTCCTACGAGCAGTACTTC
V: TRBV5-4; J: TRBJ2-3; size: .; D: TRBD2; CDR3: CASSLTSGTVGTDTQYF; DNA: TGTGCCAGCAGCTTGACTAGCGGGACGGTAGGCACAGATACGCAGTATTTT
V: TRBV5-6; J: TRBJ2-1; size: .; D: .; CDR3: CASSRAGFAEQFF; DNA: TGTGCCAGCAGTCGCGCGGGGTTCGCTGAGCAGTTCTTC
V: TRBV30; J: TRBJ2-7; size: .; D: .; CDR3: CAWSVNQGFSYEQYF; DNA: TGTGCCTGGAGTGTCAACCAGGGCTTCTCCTACGAGCAGTACTTC
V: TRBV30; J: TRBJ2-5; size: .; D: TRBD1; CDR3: CAWSGVTGAGETQYF; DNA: TGTGCCTGGAGTGGGGTGACAGGGGCTGGGGAGACCCAGTACTTC
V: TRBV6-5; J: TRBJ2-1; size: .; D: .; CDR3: CASSTTGFSYNEQFF; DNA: TGTGCCAGCAGCACAACAGGGTTCTCCTACAATGAGCAGTTCTTC
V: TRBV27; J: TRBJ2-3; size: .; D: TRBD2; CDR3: CASSYGPGLADTQYF; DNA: TGTGCCAGCAGTTATGGTCCGGGACTAGCGGATACGCAGTATTTT
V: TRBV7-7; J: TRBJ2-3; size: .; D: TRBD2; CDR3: CASSSGLAGGRDTQYF; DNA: TGTGCCAGCAGCTCGGGACTAGCGGGGGGGCGGGATACGCAGTATTTT
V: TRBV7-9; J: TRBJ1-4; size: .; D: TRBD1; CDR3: CASSLSQGDEKLFF; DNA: TGTGCCAGCAGCTTATCCCAGGGGGATGAAAAACTGTTTTTT
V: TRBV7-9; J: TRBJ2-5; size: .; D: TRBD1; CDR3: CASSPRQGEETQYF; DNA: TGTGCCAGCAGCCCGAGACAGGGGGAAGAGACCCAGTACTTC
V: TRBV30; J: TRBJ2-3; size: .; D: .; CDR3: CARRRGTDTQYF; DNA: TGTGCCCGGAGGCGGGGTACAGATACGCAGTATTTT
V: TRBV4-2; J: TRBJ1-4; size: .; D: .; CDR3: CASSQEGRSTNEKLFF; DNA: TGTGCCAGCAGCCAAGAGGGGCGGTCAACTAATGAAAAACTGTTTTTT
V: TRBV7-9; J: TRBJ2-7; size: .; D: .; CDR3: CASSWGRNEQYF; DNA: TGTGCCAGCTCGTGGGGGAGGAACGAGCAGTACTTC
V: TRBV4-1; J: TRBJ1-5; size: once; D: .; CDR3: CASSQGIPPQYYYQPQHF; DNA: TGCGCCAGCAGCCAAGGTATTCCTCCCCAATACTATTATCAGCCCCAGCATTTT
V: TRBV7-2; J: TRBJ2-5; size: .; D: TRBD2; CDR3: CASSLGVGGSGETQYF; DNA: TGTGCCAGCAGCTTGGGGGTTGGCGGGAGTGGAGAGACCCAGTACTTC
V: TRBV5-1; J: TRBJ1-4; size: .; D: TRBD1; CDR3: CASSVTGGEEEKLFF; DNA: TGCGCCAGCAGCGTGACAGGGGGCGAGGAGGAAAAACTGTTTTTT
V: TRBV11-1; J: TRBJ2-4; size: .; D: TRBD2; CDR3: CASSLGGIRDIQYF; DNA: TGTGCCAGCAGCTTGGGGGGGATTCGGGACATTCAGTACTTC
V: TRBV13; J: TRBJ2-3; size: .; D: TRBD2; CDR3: CASSWKTSGRAGADTQYF; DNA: TGTGCCAGCAGCTGGAAAACTAGCGGGAGGGCCGGGGCAGATACGCAGTATTTT
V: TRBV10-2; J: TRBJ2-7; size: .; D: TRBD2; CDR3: CASSGTSGVHEQYF; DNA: TGCGCCAGCAGTGGGACTAGCGGTGTCCACGAGCAGTACTTC
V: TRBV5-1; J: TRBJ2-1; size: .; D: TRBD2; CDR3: CASSSVAGVVGEQFF; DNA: TGCGCCAGCAGCTCCGTAGCGGGAGTTGTAGGAGAGCAGTTCTTC
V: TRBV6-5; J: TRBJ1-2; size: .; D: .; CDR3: CASSYAGTNYGYTF; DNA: TGTGCCAGCAGTTACGCGGGCACTAACTATGGCTACACCTTC
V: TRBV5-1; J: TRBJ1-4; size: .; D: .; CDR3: CASSGGSREKLFF; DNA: TGCGCCAGCAGCGGGGGCAGTAGGGAAAAACTGTTTTTT
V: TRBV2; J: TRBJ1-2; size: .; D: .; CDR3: CASRGDIRGYTF; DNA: TGTGCCAGCAGGGGGGACATTCGGGGCTACACCTTC
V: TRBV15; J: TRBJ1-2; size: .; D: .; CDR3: CATSRTGPTDHYGYTF; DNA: TGTGCCACCAGCAGAACAGGGCCGACAGATCACTATGGCTACACCTTC
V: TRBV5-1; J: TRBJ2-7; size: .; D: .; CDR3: CASSLGRSSASYEQYF; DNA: TGCGCCAGCAGCTTGGGGCGCTCTAGCGCCTCCTACGAGCAGTACTTC
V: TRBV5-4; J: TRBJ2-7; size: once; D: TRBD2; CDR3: CASSLVGLAGAGEQYF; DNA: TGTGCCAGCAGCTTGGTCGGACTAGCGGGTGCTGGGGAGCAGTACTTC
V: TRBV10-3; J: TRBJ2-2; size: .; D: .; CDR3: CAISDEVYLTGELFF; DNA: TGTGCCATCAGTGACGAGGTGTACTTAACCGGGGAGCTGTTTTTT
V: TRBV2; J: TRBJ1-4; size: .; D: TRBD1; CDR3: CASNVEGRTGNEKLFF; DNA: TGTGCCAGCAATGTAGAGGGAAGGACAGGGAATGAAAAACTGTTTTTT
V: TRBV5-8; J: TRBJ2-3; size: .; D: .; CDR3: CASSLVGQSTDTQYF; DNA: TGTGCCAGCAGCTTGGTTGGGCAAAGCACAGATACGCAGTATTTT
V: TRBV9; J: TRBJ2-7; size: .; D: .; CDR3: CASSLDPSPYEQYF; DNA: TGTGCCAGCAGCCTAGACCCGAGCCCCTACGAGCAGTACTTC
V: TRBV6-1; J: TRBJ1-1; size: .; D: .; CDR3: CASSEPETRVRATEAFF; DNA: TGTGCCAGCAGTGAGCCCGAAACGCGGGTTCGGGCCACTGAAGCTTTCTTT
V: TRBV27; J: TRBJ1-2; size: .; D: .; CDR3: CASTLTGGRGYGYTF; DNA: TGTGCCAGCACCCTAACTGGGGGGAGAGGCTATGGCTACACCTTC
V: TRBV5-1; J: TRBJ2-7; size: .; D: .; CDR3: CASQEGSSYEQYF; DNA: TGCGCCAGCCAGGAGGGGAGCTCCTACGAGCAGTACTTC
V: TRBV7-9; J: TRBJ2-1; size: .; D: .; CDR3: CASSLPDQGLEQFF; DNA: TGTGCCAGCAGCCTGCCGGACCAGGGGCTTGAGCAGTTCTTC
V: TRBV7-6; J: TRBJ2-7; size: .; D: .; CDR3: CASSPWEGGWEQYF; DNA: TGTGCCAGCAGCCCTTGGGAGGGGGGCTGGGAGCAGTACTTC
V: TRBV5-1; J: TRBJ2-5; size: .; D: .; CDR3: CASSSGGGVETQYF; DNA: TGCGCCAGCAGCTCTGGAGGGGGCGTTGAGACCCAGTACTTC